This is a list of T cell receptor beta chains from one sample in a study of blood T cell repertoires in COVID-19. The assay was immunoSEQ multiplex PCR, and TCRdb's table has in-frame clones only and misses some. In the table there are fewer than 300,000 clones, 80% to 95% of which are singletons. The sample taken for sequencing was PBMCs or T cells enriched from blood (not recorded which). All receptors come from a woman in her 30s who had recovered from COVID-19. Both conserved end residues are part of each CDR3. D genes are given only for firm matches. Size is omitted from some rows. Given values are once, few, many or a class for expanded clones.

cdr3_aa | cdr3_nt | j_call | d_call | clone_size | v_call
CATSEEDRDQPQHF | TGTGCCACCAGTGAAGAGGACAGGGATCAGCCCCAGCATTTT | TRBJ1-5 | TRBD1 | . | TRBV24-1
CASSTRQGAGNTIYF | TGTGCCAGCAGCACTCGACAGGGGGCCGGAAACACCATATATTTT | TRBJ1-3 | TRBD1 | . | TRBV9
CASSTSRTGSYGYTF | TGTGCCAGTAGTACCTCGAGGACAGGGAGCTATGGCTACACCTTC | TRBJ1-2 | TRBD1 | . | TRBV19
CASSPSLAGVQTDTQYF | TGCGCCAGCAGCCCGAGTCTAGCGGGAGTGCAAACAGATACGCAGTATTTT | TRBJ2-3 | TRBD2 | . | TRBV5-1
CASNLQGREQYF | TGTGCCAGCAACCTACAGGGCCGCGAGCAGTACTTC | TRBJ2-7 | . | . | TRBV6-5
CASSLVNTEAFF | TGTGCCAGCAGTCTTGTGAACACTGAAGCTTTCTTT | TRBJ1-1 | . | . | TRBV6-2/TRBV6-3
CASRWGQGAQEQYF | TGTGCCAGCAGGTGGGGACAGGGGGCGCAGGAGCAGTACTTC | TRBJ2-7 | TRBD1 | . | TRBV13
CASSTIAAEQFF | TGTGCCAGCTCCACTATAGCTGCTGAGCAGTTCTTC | TRBJ2-1 | . | . | TRBV27
CAWRGGLSSYEQYF | TGTGCCTGGAGGGGGGGTTTGAGCTCCTACGAGCAGTACTTC | TRBJ2-7 | . | . | TRBV30
CASSSRERERFTGELFF | TGTGCCAGCAGCTCCAGGGAGCGGGAGAGGTTCACCGGGGAGCTGTTTTTT | TRBJ2-2 | TRBD2 | . | TRBV5-6
CASSLALDRGFHTDTQYF | TGTGCCAGCAGCTTAGCGCTCGACCGGGGATTCCACACAGATACGCAGTATTTT | TRBJ2-3 | . | . | TRBV7-2
CASTYRGGGQPQHF | TGTGCCAGTACCTACCGGGGAGGAGGCCAGCCCCAGCATTTT | TRBJ1-5 | . | few | TRBV19
CASSEWGDPNYGYTF | TGTGCCAGCAGTGAATGGGGGGACCCTAACTATGGCTACACCTTC | TRBJ1-2 | . | . | TRBV6-1
CATSDNRNTEAFF | TGTGCCACCAGTGATAACAGGAACACTGAAGCTTTCTTT | TRBJ1-1 | . | . | TRBV24-1
CASSTPGTGFTYNEQFF | TGTGCCAGCAGTACCCCCGGGACAGGGTTCACCTACAATGAGCAGTTCTTC | TRBJ2-1 | TRBD1 | few | TRBV6-2/TRBV6-3
CASSQDRAGALRGYTF | TGCGCCAGCAGCCAAGATAGGGCGGGGGCGCTACGTGGCTACACCTTC | TRBJ1-2 | . | . | TRBV4-3
CASSFQGAANEKLFF | TGTGCCAGCAGCTTTCAGGGGGCGGCTAATGAAAAACTGTTTTTT | TRBJ1-4 | TRBD1 | . | TRBV9
CASRPDRSSYEQYF | TGTGCCAGCAGACCGGACAGGAGCTCCTACGAGCAGTACTTC | TRBJ2-7 | TRBD1 | once | TRBV27
CASSLEGRADNSPLHF | TGTGCCAGCAGCTTAGAGGGCAGGGCTGATAATTCACCCCTCCACTTT | TRBJ1-6 | . | . | TRBV11-2
CSVGASRTAYGYTF | TGCAGCGTTGGGGCATCTCGGACAGCTTATGGCTACACCTTC | TRBJ1-2 | . | . | TRBV29-1
CASRLQGSNEKLFF | TGTGCCAGTAGGCTCCAGGGGTCTAATGAAAAACTGTTTTTT | TRBJ1-4 | . | . | TRBV19
CASSSQSTGELFF | TGTGCCAGCAGTTCACAGTCGACCGGGGAGCTGTTTTTT | TRBJ2-2 | . | . | TRBV12-3/TRBV12-4
CASSQTQGVPYEQYF | TGCGCCAGCAGCCAGACACAGGGGGTTCCCTACGAGCAGTACTTC | TRBJ2-7 | TRBD1 | . | TRBV4-1
CASSTSGVSGNTIYF | TGTGCCAGCAGTACCTCAGGGGTCTCTGGAAACACCATATATTTT | TRBJ1-3 | . | . | TRBV28
CASSPPRGAGGAYNEQFF | TGTGCCAGCTCACCCCCCCGAGGAGCGGGAGGCGCCTACAATGAGCAGTTCTTC | TRBJ2-1 | TRBD2 | . | TRBV18
CASRTRDRGEAYTF | TGTGCCAGTAGAACCCGGGACAGGGGCGAAGCTTACACCTTC | TRBJ1-2 | TRBD1 | . | TRBV19
CASSEEGATPQHF | TGTGCCAGCAGTGAAGAGGGGGCGACGCCCCAGCATTTT | TRBJ1-5 | TRBD1 | . | TRBV2
CASSSGSTGELFF | TGTGCCAGCAGCTCAGGATCCACCGGGGAGCTGTTTTTT | TRBJ2-2 | . | . | TRBV7-3
CASSPLASVQETQYF | TGTGCCAGCTCACCACTTGCTAGCGTACAAGAGACCCAGTACTTC | TRBJ2-5 | . | . | TRBV18
CASSDRSNQPQHF | TGTGCCAGCAGTGACAGATCCAATCAGCCCCAGCATTTT | TRBJ1-5 | . | . | TRBV6-1
CASSIEAGIYNEQFF | TGTGCCAGTAGTATAGAGGCAGGGATCTACAATGAGCAGTTCTTC | TRBJ2-1 | . | . | TRBV19
CASSYAHSANTGELFF | TGTGCCAGCAGCTATGCACATAGCGCTAACACCGGGGAGCTGTTTTTT | TRBJ2-2 | . | . | TRBV28
CASSAQGVEQFF | TGTGCCAGCAGTGCACAGGGCGTTGAGCAGTTCTTC | TRBJ2-1 | . | . | TRBV27
CAISRTSGPSYEQYF | TGTGCCATCAGTAGGACTAGCGGGCCCTCCTACGAGCAGTACTTC | TRBJ2-7 | TRBD2 | . | TRBV10-3
CASSLGPPYGYTF | TGTGCCAGCAGCTTAGGCCCTCCTTATGGCTACACCTTC | TRBJ1-2 | . | . | TRBV13
CATSGDRGNEQFF | TGTGCCACCAGTGGGGACAGGGGCAATGAGCAGTTCTTC | TRBJ2-1 | TRBD1 | . | TRBV24-1
CATSRDPSSGPYEQYF | TGTGCCACCAGCAGAGATCCGTCCAGCGGACCCTACGAGCAGTACTTC | TRBJ2-7 | . | . | TRBV15
CASSRNTEAFF | TGTGCCAGCAGTCGGAACACTGAAGCTTTCTTT | TRBJ1-1 | . | . | TRBV11-2